The clone carrying this TCR beta chain has just a few counts. Its antigen is not known. One entry per CDR3 protein, called by TCRdb with MiXCR from the 5' RACE reads. The table has fewer than 500,000 distinct CDR3 sequences, approximately 25% seen once; the top ten hold about 3%. After removal of 5 bases from V and 8 bases from J, the junction contained 14 bases not matched to a gene. The CDR3 has 16 amino acids. In germline, CDR1 is WNHNN, CDR2 SYGVQD (reference sequence). The data derive from a study of identical twins. Study-level findings and limits: Sequences that were beta out-of-frame showed weaker excess twin sharing. Low generation probability was overrepresented in out-of-frame alpha sequences shared by twins.

These records were also assigned to another study, of T cells expressing NK-cell markers.

The V call is TRBV10-1, the J call TRBJ2-1, with 8 nucleotides matching TRBD2. The specimen sequenced was CD4+ T cells sorted from blood. The sequence was collected from a woman aged 18-29 years in good health. CDR3 nucleotides: TGCGCCAGCAGTTCTCGGGGGGGATATGGTAGCGATGAGCAGTTCTTC. Translating it yields CASSSRGGYGSDEQFF.